This TCR beta chain was identified in a study of blood T cell repertoires in COVID-19. The overall study: Acute-phase and convalescent COVID-19 samples originated in the United States, Italy and Spain. The cDNA or gDNA used as material had been derived from T cells, B-cell-depleted T cells, or PBMCs.

The CDR3 is made up of 14 amino acids. CDR1 SGHRS and CDR2 YFSETQ come from the germline V gene. Trimming cost V 7 bases and J 2 bases, with 14 bases left between them. Using immunoSEQ multiplex PCR, the repertoire was profiled, and TCRdb retains in-frame clones only, with some absent. The table has 190,000 or so clones, 78% seen once; the top ten hold around 2.8%. The sample consisted of peripheral blood. The clonotype comes from an elderly woman with active or convalescent COVID-19. The chain has TRBV5-1 and TRBJ2-3; D possibly corresponds to TRBD2 (6 bases). CDR3 region: CASWRGDSTDTQYF. CDR3 nucleotide sequence: TGCGCCAGCTGGCGCGGGGATTCCACAGATACGCAGTATTTT.